This section outlines one T cell receptor (beta chain) sequence together with its context. This clone occurred once. No cognate antigen has been identified for it. One base away there is no much larger clone; base qualities are not given. This entry belongs to a study of blood T cell repertoires in COVID-19 (dated by TCRdb to 2018 to 2021). Regarding the study in general: Samples covering the acute and convalescent phases of COVID-19 were provided by collaborators in the United States, Italy and Spain. The sample metadata nearly always contained a de-identified subject ID, COVID-19 status, age in years and sex. The repertoires were released in a freely available public database meant as a resource for research on the immune response to SARS-CoV-2. The prospective study material was composed of cDNA or gDNA derived from T cells, B-cell-depleted T cells, or PBMCs. The dataset comprised deeply sampled blood TCRbeta repertoires from subjects exposed to, actively infected with, or recovered from COVID-19. Where available, HLA class I and class II types were taken from metadata supplied by the sample provider and were not determined by assay-based typing. Samples came from the ongoing ImmuneRACE study (first 160 participants) plus 1,254 subjects from 6 global collaborators. General findings and caveats noted by the study authors: The quantity of clinical and demographic metadata differed by source and by participant and was supplied without curation.

V was cut back by 2 bases and J by 9 bases, leaving a gap of 17 bases between them. The CDR3 numbers 16 residues from cysteine through phenylalanine. CDR3 DNA is the only sequence kept; it has 48 bases, read in frame from the first base. Sequences WNHNN (CDR1) and SYGVQD (CDR2) are obtained from the germline V gene (reference sequence). TCRbeta CDR3 regions were amplified from genomic DNA using the immunoSEQ Assay, a bias-controlled multiplex PCR. In the authors' own workflow: Nucleated cell counts per sample were estimated from amplification of reference gene primers within the assay. Sequence reads were collapsed and filtered to measure the absolute abundance of every unique TCRbeta CDR3 rearrangement. For each sample, productive Simpson clonality was calculated by taking the square root of Simpson's diversity index across productive rearrangements. TCRdb provides this immuneACCESS table in a form limited to in-frame rearrangements. Some clones are lacking; in checked studies, under half of them reflect an unresolved V gene, and why the rest are absent is not known. V and J calls and clone size are as listed in that table; D and trimming were resolved from the DNA. The sample table contains over 150,000 clones; only one count was recorded for approximately 86% of them. Clones ranked in the top ten supply roughly 0.53% of the sample.

One collaborating source in Seattle enrolled patients during active infection and followed them longitudinally through the course of disease. Whole blood was collected in K2EDTA tubes by collaborating institutions according to the institutions' own protocols. For TCRbeta analysis, collaborators shipped samples as frozen whole blood, isolated PBMCs, or DNA extracted from either of those sample types. The chain was built from TRBV10-1 and TRBJ1-6; matching of 6 bases hints at TRBD1 as the D gene. The sequencing input was peripheral blood. The receptor was derived from a man aged 55 to 70 with COVID-19, enrolled during active disease. The nucleotide sequence reads as follows: TGCGCCAGCAGTGAGGGGGGCAAGATGATGGGTTCACCCCTCCACTTT. It codes for CASSEGGKMMGSPLHF.